Sequencing of this T cell receptor (beta chain) was carried out in a study of cytomegalovirus exposure and HLA in healthy donors. Both 60 Vbeta primers and 13 Jbeta primers went into the PCR. Produced via immunoSEQ multiplex PCR; TCRdb's table is partial and in-frame only. The sample holds about 120,000 clones, 78% seen once. Turning to this clone: The antigen remains undetermined.

Findings and caveats of the study: TCR beta sequences reportedly predicted the HLA-A and HLA-B alleles of most subjects accurately.

The specimen was PBMCs. This TCR came from a woman in her twenties or thirties in good health and CMV-seropositive.

CDR3 in amino acids: CAWRPHSHYGYTF. Here the CDR3 DNA reads TGTGCCTGGAGGCCCCACAGTCACTATGGCTACACCTTC. V and J are TRBV30 and TRBJ1-2; D gene ambiguous. V was cut by 3 bases and J by 3 bases, with 11 bases left in between. The germline gives CDR1 GTSNPN, CDR2 SVGIG (reference sequence). The CDR3 extends over 13 amino acids.